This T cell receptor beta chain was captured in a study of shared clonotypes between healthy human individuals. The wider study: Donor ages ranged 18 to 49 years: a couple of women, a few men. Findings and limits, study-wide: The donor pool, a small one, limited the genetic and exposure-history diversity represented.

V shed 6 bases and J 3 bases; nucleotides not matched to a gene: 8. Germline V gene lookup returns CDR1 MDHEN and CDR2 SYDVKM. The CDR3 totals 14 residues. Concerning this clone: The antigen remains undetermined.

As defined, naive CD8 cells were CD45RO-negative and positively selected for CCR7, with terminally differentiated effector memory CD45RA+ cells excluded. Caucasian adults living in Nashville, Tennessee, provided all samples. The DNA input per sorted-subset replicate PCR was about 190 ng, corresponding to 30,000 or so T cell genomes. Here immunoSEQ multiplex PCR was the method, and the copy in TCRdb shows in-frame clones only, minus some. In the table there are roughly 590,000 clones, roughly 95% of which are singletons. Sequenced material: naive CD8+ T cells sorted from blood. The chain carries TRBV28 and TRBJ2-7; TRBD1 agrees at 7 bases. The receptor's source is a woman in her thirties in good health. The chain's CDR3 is CASRNFDRVYEQYF. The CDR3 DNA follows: TGTGCCAGCAGGAACTTCGACAGGGTCTACGAGCAGTACTTC.